Each of the 29 T cell receptor beta chains below was sequenced from the same sample in a study of OX40 agonist ivuxolimab in advanced cancers. TCRdb's copy holds only in-frame clones and misses some; the assay was immunoSEQ multiplex PCR. The sample yields 80,000 to 100,000 clones, under 95% seen once. The source material was CD4+ or CD8+ T cells sorted from blood, sampled in a trial of the OX40 agonist ivuxolimab. The receptors shown here come from an adult with an advanced solid tumor such as melanoma, head and neck, liver or kidney cancer.

The V gene is TRBV18, the J gene TRBJ1-1; D is uncertain. This CDR3 is 13 amino acids long. Germline assignment: CDR1 KGHSH and CDR2 LQKENI. V lost 5 bases and J 1 base, leaving 8 bases between the germline ends. The CDR3 DNA sequence: TGTGCCAGCTCATCCACAGAGAACACTGAAGCTTTCTTT. Residues: CASSSTENTEAFF. Supplemented by reference TRBV18 and TRBJ1-1, the full variable domain reads NAGVMQNPRHLVRRRGQEARLRCSPMKGHSHVYWYRQLPEEGLKFMVYLQKENIIDESGMPKERFSAEFPKEGPSILRIQQVVRGDSAAYFCASSSTENTEAFFGQGTRLTVV.

The rearrangement uses TRBV18 and TRBJ2-7, with TRBD1 matching over 9 bases. Germline V gives CDR1 KGHSH, CDR2 LQKENI. This CDR3 region has 14 residues. Losses at the gene ends were 5 bases for V and 4 bases for J; bases not matched to a gene: 6. This chain's CDR3 is CASSKQGAWYEQYF. The CDR3 DNA reads TGTGCCAGCTCAAAACAGGGGGCGTGGTACGAGCAGTACTTC.

The chain employs TRBV5-6 and TRBJ2-1; 12 nucleotides match TRBD2. The V segment lost 3 bases and the J segment 8 bases; nucleotides outside the gene matches: 6. Germline CDR1 is SGHDT and CDR2 is YYEEEE. This CDR3 is 15 amino acids long. The CDR3 loop is CASSSRLAGDYEQFF. CDR3 coding DNA: TGTGCCAGCAGCTCCCGACTAGCGGGAGATTATGAGCAGTTCTTC.

The rearrangement links TRBV18 to TRBJ2-1; 10 positions agree with TRBD1. Germline V CDR1 and CDR2: KGHSH, LQKENI. Trimming at V came to 4 bases and at J to 2 bases, leaving 5 bases not matched to a gene. CDR3 length: 16 residues. The CDR3 DNA sequence: TGTGCCAGCTCACGTACGACAGGGGGCCCCTACAATGAGCAGTTCTTC. As protein: CASSRTTGGPYNEQFF.

In its sample, this clone was seen once. This rearrangement joins TRBV7-9 to TRBJ2-7, with D possibly being TRBD1 (5 bases). The CDR3 is 13 residues long. Deletions cut 3 bases from V and 5 bases from J, with 11 bases between. Germline V CDR1 and CDR2: SEHNR, FQNEAQ (reference sequence). In DNA, the CDR3 is TGTGCCAGCAGCTTGGGGTCAGGGAACGAGCAGTACTTC. The encoded protein is CASSLGSGNEQYF.

The rearrangement joins TRBV7-2 to TRBJ1-2; D is undetermined. Germline V CDR1 and CDR2: SGHTA, FQGNSA. V lost 5 bases and J 3 bases, leaving 10 bases between the germline ends. This CDR3 is built from 13 residues. As DNA, the CDR3 is TGTGCCAGCAGCCCCGGTGGGTACTATGGCTACACCTTC. Protein product: CASSPGGYYGYTF.

The CDR3 DNA reads TGCAGTGCCAAGACAGGGGATGGCTACACCTTC. Translation gives CSAKTGDGYTF. The V gene is TRBV20-1, the J gene TRBJ1-2; 8 bases agree with TRBD1. The V gene's germline CDR1 is DFQATT and CDR2 SNEGSKA (reference sequence). The junction had 3 bases not matched to a gene; V was cut back by 6 bases and J by 6 bases. This CDR3 is built from 11 residues.

The chain combines TRBV7-2 with TRBJ2-3, with TRBD2 identical over 9 bases. Germline V CDR1 and CDR2: SGHTA, FQGNSA. Trimming took 4 bases from V and 4 from J; bases not matched to a gene: 9. This CDR3 region has 16 residues. In DNA form, the CDR3 reads TGTGCCAGCAGCTCCCGAAGAGCGGGAGGTTCAGATACGCAGTATTTT. This translates into CASSSRRAGGSDTQYF.

The chain employs TRBV6-1 and TRBJ2-1; 13 nucleotides match TRBD2. The germline V gene encodes CDR1 MNHNS and CDR2 SASEGT. V shed 7 bases and J 4 bases; nucleotides not matched to a gene: 4. The CDR3 length is 15 residues. This chain's CDR3 is CASKGLAGSYNEQFF. CDR3 bases: TGTGCCAGCAAGGGACTAGCGGGATCTTACAATGAGCAGTTCTTC.

The rearrangement joins TRBV5-1 to TRBJ1-5; no reliable D call. CDR1 and CDR2 (germline): SGHRS, YFSETQ. The CDR3 runs to 14 residues. The ends were cut back, 2 bases at V and 3 bases at J, with 9 bases in the middle. CDR3 sequence (DNA): TGCGCCAGCAGCTTCGGCACCGCCAATCAGCCCCAGCATTTT. It specifies CASSFGTANQPQHF. Full variable domain (remainder filled in from reference TRBV5-1 and TRBJ1-5): KAGVTQTPRYLIKTRGQQVTLSCSPISGHRSVSWYQQTPGQGLQFLFEYFSETQRNKGNFPGRFSGRQFSNSRSEMNVSTLELGDSALYLCASSFGTANQPQHFGDGTRLSIL.

V gene TRBV7-9 combines with J gene TRBJ2-3; TRBD2 matches 8 bases. CDR1 and CDR2 from the germline V gene are SEHNR and FQNEAQ (reference sequence). The CDR3 is made up of 16 amino acids. V was pared by 3 bases and J by 3 bases, with 8 bases of the junction left unmatched. The CDR3 bases are TGTGCCAGCAGCTTTTCTCCCGGGAGGGCAACAGATACGCAGTATTTT. Amino acid sequence: CASSFSPGRATDTQYF. The whole variable domain, remainder taken from reference TRBV7-9 and TRBJ2-3, is DTGVSQNPRHKITKRGQNVTFRCDPISEHNRLYWYRQTLGQGPEFLTYFQNEAQLEKSRLLSDRFSAERPKGSFSTLEIQRTEQGDSAMYLCASSFSPGRATDTQYFGPGTRLTVL.

This clone has only one observation. The gene calls are TRBV7-9 and TRBJ1-1; D gene ambiguous. Germline lookup yields CDR1 SEHNR and CDR2 FQNEAQ (reference sequence). Trimming stripped 2 bases from V and 4 bases from J, with 5 bases between. The CDR3 consists of 12 residues. CDR3 sequence (DNA): TGTGCCAGCAGCTTAAAGGGCACTGAAGCTTTCTTT. Translated: CASSLKGTEAFF.

The V and J genes are TRBV4-1 and TRBJ2-1; D uncertain. The germline V and J ends were trimmed by 4 bases and 2 bases, with 12 bases remaining between them. The germline CDR1 and CDR2 sequences are MGHRA and YSYEKL. CDR3 length: 15 residues. CDR3 nucleotide sequence: TGCGCCAGCAGCCCGCCTAGAGACCCCTACAATGAGCAGTTCTTC. Protein product: CASSPPRDPYNEQFF.

V is TRBV23-1 and J is TRBJ2-1; D is uncertain. TRBV23-1 is marked as an open reading frame, function uncertain. The CDR3 has 13 amino acids. Between the trimmed V and J ends, which lost 2 bases and 16 bases, there was a span of 18 bases. CDR3 amino acids: CASSQGSPKPYFF. The DNA for the CDR3 is TGCGCCAGCAGTCAAGGTAGCCCCAAGCCATACTTCTTC.

As concerns this clone: The sample carries other DNA sequences with the same CDR3. The chain has TRBV9 and TRBJ2-7, with D tentatively TRBD1 (6 bases). The length of the CDR3 is 14 residues. V lost 1 base to trimming and J lost 3 bases, with 11 bases between them. Germline values: CDR1 SGDLS, CDR2 YYNGEE. CDR3 loop: CASSVNREGYEQYF. The CDR3 DNA reads as TGTGCCAGCAGCGTAAACAGGGAAGGCTACGAGCAGTACTTC.

This chain uses TRBV7-6 with TRBJ2-3; no clear D. The CDR3 runs 12 residues. CDR1 is SGHVS, CDR2 FNYEAQ, per germline. V was shortened by 4 bases and J by 3 bases, with 5 bases between the two germline ends. The CDR3 spells CASSSGTDTQYF. In nucleotides, the CDR3 is TGTGCCAGCAGCTCCGGGACAGATACGCAGTATTTT.

J is TRBJ2-7 and V is TRBV7-8, with 8 bases identical to TRBD2. Unmatched junction bases numbered 10, after V lost 5 bases and J lost 1 base. Germline V lookup: CDR1 SGHVS, CDR2 FQNEAQ. The CDR3 is made up of 16 amino acids. CDR3 residues: CASSPRTSGTSYEQYF. The CDR3 DNA sequence: TGTGCCAGCAGCCCCCGAACTAGCGGAACATCCTACGAGCAGTACTTC.

The rearrangement uses TRBV27 and TRBJ1-2; 9 bases are shared with TRBD1. Germline trimming cut 5 bases from V and 6 bases from J; bases unmatched to any gene: 7. The CDR3 has 14 amino acids. The V gene's germline CDR1 is MNHEY and CDR2 SMNVEV (reference sequence). The CDR3 sequence: CASSPRTGENGYTF. In DNA, the CDR3 is TGTGCCAGCAGTCCCCGGACAGGGGAGAATGGCTACACCTTC.

This chain joins TRBV6-1 and TRBJ2-5, with TRBD1 identical over 7 bases. The germline CDR1 and CDR2 sequences are MNHNS and SASEGT. The CDR3 runs 14 residues. J lost 6 bases, V lost 9 bases, and 13 bases had no gene match. CDR3 protein: CASSPADRVKTQYF. In DNA form, the CDR3 reads TGTGCCAGTTCCCCTGCCGACAGGGTGAAGACCCAGTACTTC.

The V and J genes are TRBV11-1 and TRBJ2-1; 8 bases fit TRBD1. CDR3 length: 15 amino acids. Germline-derived CDR1 and CDR2 are SGHAT and FQDESV (reference sequence). Unmatched junction bases numbered 6, after V lost 1 base and J lost 7 bases. CDR3 coding DNA: TGTGCCAGCAGCTTAGGGCCAGGGGGCAGGAATGAGCAGTTCTTC. Its translation is CASSLGPGGRNEQFF.

The chain has TRBV4-1 and TRBJ2-2, with 8 bases that match TRBD1. Germline-derived CDR1 and CDR2 are MGHRA and YSYEKL. V shed 2 bases and J 5 bases; nucleotides not matched to a gene: 4. CDR3 size: 15 residues. CDR3 sequence: CASSQLRTGTGELFF. DNA of the CDR3: TGCGCCAGCAGCCAACTTCGGACAGGGACCGGGGAGCTGTTTTTT.

The chain couples TRBV29-1 to TRBJ2-1, with D perhaps matching TRBD2 (6 bases). The V end was cut by 4 bases, the J end by 0 bases, with 7 bases between. Germline assignment: CDR1 SQVTM and CDR2 ANQGSEA. This CDR3 is built from 13 residues. The DNA for the CDR3 is TGCAGCGTTGCCGGGAGCTCCTACAATGAGCAGTTCTTC. Protein product: CSVAGSSYNEQFF.

The V and J genes are TRBV28 and TRBJ1-1; TRBD1 aligns across 11 bases. In germline, CDR1 is MDHEN, CDR2 SYDVKM. Trimming cost V 6 bases and J 11 bases; bases outside gene matches: 11. This CDR3 spans 14 amino acids. The CDR3 here is CASSRRTGGVKAFF. CDR3 coding DNA: TGTGCCAGCAGCAGACGGACAGGGGGCGTAAAGGCTTTCTTT.

The rearrangement uses TRBV7-2 and TRBJ1-1; D uncertain. The CDR3 has 14 amino acids. V gave up 1 base and J gave up 3 bases, with 9 bases separating them. The germline CDR1 and CDR2 sequences are SGHTA and FQGNSA. The CDR3 DNA sequence: TGTGCCAGCAGCTTAGGTTTCGGGGACACTGAAGCTTTCTTT. As protein: CASSLGFGDTEAFF.

The chain uses TRBV9 and TRBJ2-7, with D tentatively TRBD2 (6 bases). The V gene's germline CDR1 is SGDLS and CDR2 YYNGEE. CDR3 length equals 13 residues. V was clipped by 4 bases and J by 5 bases, with 13 bases between them. The CDR3 nucleotides are TGTGCCAGCAGCTTCCCCGGGACTGACGAGCAGTACTTC. This gives the protein CASSFPGTDEQYF.

CDR3 residues: CASSPQQGQPQHF. CDR3 sequence (DNA): TGTGCCAGCTCACCGCAGCAGGGGCAGCCCCAGCATTTT. This sequence joins TRBV18 and TRBJ1-5; weak D call: TRBD1 (6 bases). The germline gives CDR1 KGHSH, CDR2 LQKENI. This CDR3 region has 13 residues. Trimming removed 3 bases from V and 7 bases from J, with 10 bases in between.

The J gene is TRBJ2-2, the V gene TRBV7-9, with no clear D. Germline V lookup: CDR1 SEHNR, CDR2 FQNEAQ (reference sequence). The CDR3 sequence is 15 residues long. V shed 1 base and J shed 2 bases, with 8 bases lying between them. CDR3 DNA: TGTGCCAGCAGCTTAGGTAGTACTAACACCGGGGAGCTGTTTTTT. It specifies CASSLGSTNTGELFF.

This clone was counted once. The V gene is TRBV11-2, the J gene TRBJ2-3; D is possibly TRBD1 or TRBD2 (5 bases each). Germline CDR1 and CDR2: SGHAT and FQNNGV. The CDR3 is made up of 15 amino acids. Trimming shortened V by 3 bases and J by 1 base, and 11 bases separated the two germline ends. The CDR3 DNA is TGTGCCAGCAGCTTCTCGAGAGGGGGCACAGATACGCAGTATTTT. Translated, it gives CASSFSRGGTDTQYF.

The chain joins TRBV19 to TRBJ2-3; 7 bases match TRBD2. The V gene's germline CDR1 is LNHDA and CDR2 SQIVND (reference sequence). Trimming took 6 bases from V and 2 from J; bases not matched to a gene: 5. This CDR3 contains 14 residues. The CDR3 DNA follows: TGTGCCAGTAGCGGGCGGGAGTCCACAGATACGCAGTATTTT. The encoded protein is CASSGRESTDTQYF.